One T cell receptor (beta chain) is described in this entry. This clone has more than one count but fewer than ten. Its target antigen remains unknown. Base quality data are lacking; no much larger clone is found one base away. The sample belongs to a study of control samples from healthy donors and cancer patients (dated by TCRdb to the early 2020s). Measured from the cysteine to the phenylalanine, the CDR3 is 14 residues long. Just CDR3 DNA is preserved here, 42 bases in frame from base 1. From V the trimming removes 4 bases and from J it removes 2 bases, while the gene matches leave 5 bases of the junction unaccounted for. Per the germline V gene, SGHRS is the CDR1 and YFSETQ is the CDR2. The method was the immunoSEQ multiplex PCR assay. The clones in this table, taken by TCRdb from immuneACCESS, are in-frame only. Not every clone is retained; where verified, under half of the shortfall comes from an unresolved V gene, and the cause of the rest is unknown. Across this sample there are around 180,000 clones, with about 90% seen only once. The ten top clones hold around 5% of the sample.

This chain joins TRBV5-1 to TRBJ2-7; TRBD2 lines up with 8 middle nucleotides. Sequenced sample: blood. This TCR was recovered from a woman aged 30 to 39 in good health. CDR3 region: CASSPRGAPYEQYF. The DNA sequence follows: TGCGCCAGCAGCCCGCGGGGGGCCCCCTACGAGCAGTACTTC.